What follows describes a single T cell receptor (beta chain). What it binds is unknown. Sequencing used immunoSEQ multiplex PCR; TCRdb keeps in-frame clones, though not all of them. The data hold some 260,000 clones, with more than 75% observed a single time. This sample is drawn from a study of cytomegalovirus exposure and HLA in healthy donors. General observations from the study: Reportedly, cytomegalovirus status was diagnosed with high sensitivity and specificity. The study flagged 150 to 200 TCR beta chains as cytomegalovirus-associated.

This CDR3 region has 15 residues. Trimming cost V 2 bases and J 0 bases, with 9 bases left between them. Germline-derived CDR1 and CDR2 are MRHNA and SNTAGT. The rearrangement links TRBV6-4 to TRBJ2-3, with D perhaps matching TRBD2 (6 bases). Input material: PBMCs. The sequence was obtained from a man in his late teens or twenties in good health and CMV-seropositive. Here the CDR3 reads CASSDRGGSTDTQYF. As DNA, the CDR3 is TGTGCCAGCAGTGACCGGGGAGGAAGCACAGATACGCAGTATTTT.